This TCR beta chain derives from a study of blood T cells in healthy people across ages. Findings of the study overall: Lack of knowledge of donor CMV status possibly confounded expanded clonotype changes.

Per sample, a minimum of 7 million PBMCs were isolated. This clonotype occurred a few times. The antigen is not known. Germline CDR1 and CDR2: MDHEN and SYDVKM. The CDR3 runs 16 residues. V lost 5 bases, J lost 4 bases, and 19 bases lay in between. A second 7 to 11 cycle PCR used barcoded and J-beta primers. MiXCR was run by TCRdb on the 5' RACE reads, yielding one entry per CDR3 protein. Of around 1,000,000 distinct CDR3 sequences in the sample, roughly 24% were seen once. This sample was also put to use in a study of T cells of mothers and their children. From that second work: Study donors consisted of a few healthy Caucasian mothers and their six children.

The receptor was isolated from a girl between 2 and 10 years old in good health. The sequencing input was blood. The chain carries TRBV28 and TRBJ2-3; the D gene is possibly TRBD2 (6 bases). This CDR3 reads CASSPLYLAGSDTQYF. CDR3 sequence (DNA): TGTGCCAGCAGTCCTTTGTATCTTGCGGGATCAGATACGCAGTATTTT.